This TCR beta chain was sequenced during a study of regulatory T cells in long-lasting Graves disease. V was clipped by 5 bases and J by 0 bases; unmatched bases: 8. The CDR3 spans 16 residues. Germline lookup yields CDR1 SGHRS and CDR2 YFSETQ. Sequencing libraries for TCR beta were prepared with iRepertoire HTBI primers and Arm-PCR of CDR3 regions. TCRdb re-called the multiplex PCR reads through MiXCR, storing one row per CDR3 protein. The table shows over 200,000 distinct CDR3 sequences, with 18% occurring only once. This clonotype was seen at least ten times. Specified time point: newly diagnosed GD, antithyroid drugs for less than 3 months. Construction of the TCR library relied on RNA isolated from PBMCs. This sample also appeared in a second study, on T cells in Graves' hyperthyroidism and ophthalmopathy. That work contributes: An absence of ophthalmopathy progression within 18 months meant stable Graves' hyperthyroidism. The blood repertoire included most of the expanded thyroid clonotypes above 0.001. Prediction of ophthalmopathy progression came a median roughly 6.6 months pre-onset.

Source: peripheral blood mononuclear cells (PBMCs), taken at new diagnosis, from a patient treated with antithyroid drugs. This TCR was sampled from a woman aged 25 to 39 with Graves disease. The chain couples TRBV5-1 to TRBJ2-1, with 7 bases lining up with TRBD2. The CDR3, as DNA: TGCGCCAGCAGTTACACGCTAGCGGACTCCTACAATGAGCAGTTCTTC. Protein product: CASSYTLADSYNEQFF.